The rows below give T cell receptor beta chains drawn from one sample of a study of T cells after yellow fever vaccination. TCRdb called the 5' RACE reads again in MiXCR, with one record for every CDR3 protein. The sample holds 450,000 to 650,000 distinct CDR3 sequences, about 13% seen once. The sample consisted of PBMCs, taken on the day of the yellow fever booster vaccination. Receptors originate from a man under 40 who received the YFV17D yellow fever vaccine. CDR3s include the opening cysteine and the closing phenylalanine or tryptophan. Each record gives: clone size, J gene, CDR3 length, D gene, V gene, CDR3 DNA, CDR3 protein. D genes are given only for firm matches. Size values are once, few and many counts, or a class for expanded clones, and some rows have none.

- TRBJ2-5 16 - TRBV7-9 TGTGCCAGCAGCTTAGTATCCGCTGGTTTAAAAGAGACCCAGTACTTC CASSLVSAGLKETQYF
- TRBJ2-1 17 - TRBV10-3 TGTGCCATCAGTGAGTCCGGGACACTCCTCGTGTACAATGAGCAGTTCTTC CAISESGTLLVYNEQFF
- TRBJ2-7 15 - TRBV20-1 TGCAGTGCTAGGGCATTCCCGGGAACCAACTACGAGCAGTACTTC CSARAFPGTNYEQYF
few TRBJ2-1 14 - TRBV14 TGTGCCAGCAGCCGGATCGGAGGGTGGAATGAGCAGTTCTTC CASSRIGGWNEQFF
few TRBJ2-5 15 - TRBV7-9 TGTGCCAGCAGCACGGGGCTGGGGTACCAAGAGACCCAGTACTTC CASSTGLGYQETQYF
few TRBJ2-3 16 TRBD2 TRBV7-9 TGTGCCAGCAGCTCCACTAGCGGGAGTGGCACAGATACGCAGTATTTT CASSSTSGSGTDTQYF
- TRBJ2-7 14 - TRBV7-2 TGTGCCAGCAGCTCCTGGGAGCTGTCCTACGAGCAGTACTTC CASSSWELSYEQYF
few TRBJ2-3 12 - TRBV2 TGTGCCAGCAGTGAGGCACCAGATACGCAGTATTTT CASSEAPDTQYF
many TRBJ2-7 14 TRBD1 TRBV29-1 TGCAGCGTGTACGCGACAGGGGGCTTCGGCGAGCAGTACTTC CSVYATGGFGEQYF
once TRBJ2-7 15 - TRBV6-5 TGTGCCAGCAGTTACTCGGGTCGAAACTCCTACGAGCAGTACTTC CASSYSGRNSYEQYF
- TRBJ2-1 15 - TRBV5-6 TGTGCCAGCAGCTTGGGTCGGATGGCCTACAATGAGCAGTTCTTC CASSLGRMAYNEQFF
- TRBJ2-7 13 - TRBV20-1 TGCAGTGCAACCCCGGGAGTGGGAAGGGAGCAGTACTTC CSATPGVGREQYF
- TRBJ2-7 17 TRBD2 TRBV18 TGTGCCAGCTCACCAAGGGGGCAATCTAGCGGGAGTTACGAGCAGTACTTC CASSPRGQSSGSYEQYF
many TRBJ2-7 12 - TRBV7-8 TGTGCCAGCAGTAGCCTTAGCGCCGAGCAGTACTTC CASSSLSAEQYF
few TRBJ1-2 13 - TRBV12-3/TRBV12-4 TGTGCCAGCAATTTGGACCGCTACTATGGCTACACCTTC CASNLDRYYGYTF
- TRBJ2-7 17 TRBD2 TRBV9 TGTGCCAGCAGCGGTTCCTCGGGACTAGCGCCGTCCTACGAGCAGTACTTC CASSGSSGLAPSYEQYF
- TRBJ2-1 13 - TRBV6-2/TRBV6-3 TGTGCCAGCAGCCAAGTGGCTAGCTGGGCGCAGTTCTTC CASSQVASWAQFF
few TRBJ2-3 13 TRBD2 TRBV10-3 TGTGCCGGGAGCGGGAGGGAGGCAGATACGCAGTATTTT CAGSGREADTQYF